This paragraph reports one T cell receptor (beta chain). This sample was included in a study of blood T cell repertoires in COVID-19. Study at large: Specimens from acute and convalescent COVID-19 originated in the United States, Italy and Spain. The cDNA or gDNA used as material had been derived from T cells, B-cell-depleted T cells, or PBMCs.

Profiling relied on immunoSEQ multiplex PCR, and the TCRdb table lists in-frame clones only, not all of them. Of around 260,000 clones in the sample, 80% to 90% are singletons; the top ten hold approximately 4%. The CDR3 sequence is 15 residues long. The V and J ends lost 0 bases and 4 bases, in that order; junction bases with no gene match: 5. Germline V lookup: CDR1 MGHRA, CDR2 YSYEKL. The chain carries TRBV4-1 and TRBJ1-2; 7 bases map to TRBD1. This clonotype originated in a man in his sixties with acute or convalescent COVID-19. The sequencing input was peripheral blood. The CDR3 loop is CASSQEFGTAYGYTF. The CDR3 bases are TGCGCCAGCAGCCAAGAGTTTGGGACAGCCTATGGCTACACCTTC.